This TCR beta chain was captured by sequencing in a study of CD8 T cells in Susac syndrome. An amount of RNA that ranged from roughly 0.5 to 1 ug was reverse transcribed with random hexamers. Amplification of TCR beta CDR3 was carried out by immunoSEQ multiplex PCR, which covered 54 Vbeta and 13 Jbeta segments. Each CDR3 protein gets one entry after TCRdb re-called the immunoSEQ multiplex PCR reads with MiXCR. Here the sample spans about 85,000 distinct CDR3 sequences, 94% being singletons. V was clipped by 8 bases and J by 6 bases, with 16 bases between them. This CDR3 spans 13 amino acids. CDR1 and CDR2 (germline): LNHNV, YYDKDF (reference sequence).

The origin of this receptor is a human donor in good health. Material for sequencing was CD8+ T cells from PBMCs. The chain combines TRBV15 with TRBJ1-2; possibly TRBD1 for D (6 bases). The CDR3, as DNA: TGTGCCACCGAAGGGGGGGATTCGGATGGCTACACCTTC. Translating it yields CATEGGDSDGYTF. Using reference TRBV15 and TRBJ1-2 for the parts outside the CDR3, the full variable domain is DAMVIQNPRYQVTQFGKPVTLSCSQTLNHNVMYWYQQKSSQAPKLLFHYYDKDFNNEADTPDNFQSRRPNTSFCFLDIRSPGLGDTAMYLCATEGGDSDGYTFGSGTRLTVV.